These 16 T cell receptor beta chains came from one sample sequenced in a study of cytomegalovirus exposure and HLA in healthy donors. The method was immunoSEQ multiplex PCR; TCRdb's version includes in-frame clones alone and lacks a portion of them. This repertoire shows about 56,000 clones, 93% found once; its top ten account for around 1.7%. Input material: PBMCs. These receptors all stem from a woman aged 18-29 years in good health and CMV-seropositive.

The chain couples TRBV27 to TRBJ1-2; TRBD1 agrees at 10 bases. Germline CDR1 MNHEY, CDR2 SMNVEV (reference sequence). The CDR3 loop spans 14 amino acids. Trimming cost V 8 bases and J 7 bases; bases outside gene matches: 10. This chain's CDR3 is CASRSVGTGVGYTF. CDR3 nucleotides: TGTGCCAGCCGGAGCGTTGGGACAGGGGTTGGCTACACCTTC.

The rearrangement uses TRBV7-2 and TRBJ2-7; TRBD1 matches at 8 bases. This CDR3 is 14 amino acids long. V trimming: 5 bases; J trimming: 5 bases; junction bases outside the gene matches: 8. The germline V gene encodes CDR1 SGHTA and CDR2 FQGNSA. The CDR3 reads CASSIGQGRDEQYF. CDR3 nucleotides: TGTGCCAGCAGCATAGGACAGGGAAGGGACGAGCAGTACTTC.

This chain connects TRBV6-6 to TRBJ2-5, with D possibly being TRBD2 (5 bases). CDR1 and CDR2 from the germline V gene are MNHNY and SVGAGI (reference sequence). This CDR3 spans 15 amino acids. V was trimmed by 5 bases and J by 1 base, leaving 14 bases between them. Here the CDR3 DNA reads TGTGCCAGCAGTCACCTACGGGGATCCCAAGAGACCCAGTACTTC. This codes for CASSHLRGSQETQYF.

The chain couples TRBV4-3 to TRBJ1-5; 8 bases are shared with TRBD1. This CDR3 is built from 15 residues. V was clipped by 3 bases and J by 7 bases; unmatched bases: 8. The germline gives CDR1 LGHNA, CDR2 YSLEER. The CDR3 sequence is CASSHDRGVTQPQHF. The DNA for the CDR3 is TGCGCCAGCAGCCACGACAGGGGAGTAACCCAGCCCCAGCATTTT.

The V gene is TRBV2, the J gene TRBJ2-2, with TRBD1 as a possible D gene (5 bases). The CDR3 covers 14 residues. Germline V CDR1 and CDR2: SNHLY, FYNNEI. V dropped 5 bases and J dropped 6 bases, with 13 bases sitting between them. CDR3 DNA: TGTGCCAGCAGTAAGATCTTGGGGCCCGGGGAGCTGTTTTTT. Translation: CASSKILGPGELFF.

The chain recombines TRBV5-1 with TRBJ1-2, with D tentatively TRBD1 (5 bases). V dropped 0 bases and J dropped 5 bases, with 11 bases sitting between them. The CDR3 length is 14 residues. Germline values: CDR1 SGHRS, CDR2 YFSETQ. The CDR3 is CASSLEQGTYGYTF. Written as DNA, the CDR3 is TGCGCCAGCAGCTTGGAGCAGGGAACTTATGGCTACACCTTC.

The rearrangement uses TRBV9 and TRBJ2-7; 8 nucleotides align to TRBD2. CDR1 is SGDLS, CDR2 YYNGEE, per germline. The CDR3 spans 15 residues. V gave up 3 bases and J gave up 0 bases; unmatched junction bases: 5. The CDR3 sequence is CASSAETSASYEQYF. In DNA, the CDR3 is TGTGCCAGCAGCGCTGAGACTAGCGCCTCCTACGAGCAGTACTTC.

The genes are TRBV28 and TRBJ1-5, with TRBD1 as a possible D gene (5 bases). CDR3 length: 15 amino acids. Per germline, CDR1 MDHEN and CDR2 SYDVKM. Deletions cut 2 bases from V and 7 bases from J, with 15 bases between. The CDR3 bases are TGTGCCAGCAGTTTACGCGGGGCAGGGCAACAGCCCCAGCATTTT. Protein: CASSLRGAGQQPQHF.

The count of this clone is one. V usage is TRBV29-1 and J usage is TRBJ2-7; 10 nucleotides match TRBD2. V lost 4 bases to trimming and J lost 6 bases; unmatched junction nucleotides: 9. The CDR3 runs 14 residues. Germline V gene sequence: CDR1 SQVTM, CDR2 ANQGSEA. CDR3 DNA sequence: TGCAGCGTTGCTCTCCTAGCGGGGGCTCTCGAGCAGTACTTC. Its translation: CSVALLAGALEQYF.

The chain carries TRBV28 and TRBJ2-7; weak D call: TRBD2 (6 bases). CDR3 length: 9 amino acids. The V gene's germline CDR1 is MDHEN and CDR2 SYDVKM. V was cut by 10 bases and J by 7 bases, with 8 bases left in between. The CDR3 bases are TGTGCCACCCGGGGGGAGCAGTACTTC. It is translated as CATRGEQYF.

The gene calls are TRBV13 and TRBJ2-1; D is undetermined. The V gene's germline CDR1 is PRHDT and CDR2 FYEKMQ (reference sequence). The CDR3 has 12 amino acids. Trimming shortened V by 2 bases and J by 3 bases, and 2 bases separated the two germline ends. CDR3 sequence (DNA): TGTGCCAGCAGCTTACTCTACAATGAGCAGTTCTTC. Protein sequence: CASSLLYNEQFF.

The V call is TRBV7-9, the J call TRBJ2-3; tentative D call: TRBD1 (6 bases). CDR3 length: 16 amino acids. Germline lookup yields CDR1 SEHNR and CDR2 FQNEAQ (reference sequence). V lost 4 bases and J 0 bases, leaving 14 bases between the germline ends. The CDR3 protein is CASSSGQQISTDTQYF. In nucleotides, the CDR3 is TGTGCCAGCAGCTCCGGACAGCAAATCAGCACAGATACGCAGTATTTT. Based on the CDR3 plus reference TRBV7-9 and TRBJ2-3, the full variable domain is DTGVSQNPRHKITKRGQNVTFRCDPISEHNRLYWYRQTLGQGPEFLTYFQNEAQLEKSRLLSDRFSAERPKGSFSTLEIQRTEQGDSAMYLCASSSGQQISTDTQYFGPGTRLTVL.

This rearrangement joins TRBV28 to TRBJ2-1, with TRBD1 matching over 9 bases. Per germline, CDR1 MDHEN and CDR2 SYDVKM. J gave up 5 bases and V 6 bases, and 8 bases lay outside the gene matches. The CDR3 is 15 residues long. Written as DNA, the CDR3 is TGTGCCAGCAGCCGGCGCGGGACAGGGCACAATGAGCAGTTCTTC. Translated, it gives CASSRRGTGHNEQFF.

The V and J genes are TRBV27 and TRBJ2-1; maybe TRBD2 (6 bases). Trimming left V 7 bases short and J 0 bases short, with 16 bases between. The CDR3 is made up of 16 amino acids. Germline V gene sequence: CDR1 MNHEY, CDR2 SMNVEV (reference sequence). The CDR3 loop reads CASISGGPSSYNEQFF. For the CDR3, the DNA is TGTGCCAGCATCTCCGGGGGTCCTAGCTCCTACAATGAGCAGTTCTTC.

The V and J genes are TRBV27 and TRBJ2-7; a possible D gene is TRBD1 (5 bases). The CDR3 runs to 14 residues. V was cut by 5 bases and J by 3 bases, with 14 bases left in between. The germline gives CDR1 MNHEY, CDR2 SMNVEV (reference sequence). CDR3 region: CASSPTVTFYEQYF. CDR3 nucleotides: TGTGCCAGCAGTCCGACAGTTACCTTCTACGAGCAGTACTTC.

J is TRBJ1-6 and V is TRBV9; 9 nucleotides match TRBD1. V was pared by 0 bases and J by 7 bases, with 5 bases of the junction left unmatched. The CDR3 length is 16 residues. Per the germline V gene, CDR1 is SGDLS and CDR2 is YYNGEE. The CDR3 sequence: CASSVGTGVINSPLHF. The CDR3 DNA reads as TGTGCCAGCAGCGTAGGGACAGGGGTGATCAATTCACCCCTCCACTTT.